The 6 T cell receptor beta chains listed next were all sequenced from one sample in a study of blood T cells in healthy people across ages. Primers used in a second PCR of about 7 to 12 cycles were a sample-barcoded 5' primer and a J-beta primer mix. TCRdb processed the 5' RACE reads anew with MiXCR; each CDR3 protein has one entry. The sample has about 540,000 distinct CDR3 sequences; less than 25% are singletons. In addition, the sample was reused for a study of T cells of mothers and their children.

Sequencing was performed on blood. These receptors were collected from a boy between 10 and 17 years old in good health.

A few counts support this clonotype. V usage is TRBV4-3 and J usage is TRBJ2-7; D remains unclear. V was trimmed by 4 bases and J by 2 bases, leaving 15 bases between them. The V gene's germline CDR1 is LGHNA and CDR2 YSLEER. The CDR3 loop spans 15 amino acids. This CDR3 is CASSLQWGLAYEQYF. CDR3 nucleotide sequence: TGCGCCAGCAGCCTACAATGGGGTCTCGCCTACGAGCAGTACTTC.

The chain combines TRBV10-3 with TRBJ1-1; D is uncertain. V gave up 2 bases and J gave up 0 bases, with 4 bases separating them. Germline lookup yields CDR1 ENHRY and CDR2 SYGVKD. This CDR3 comprises 13 residues. The CDR3 loop is CAISESVNTEAFF. The CDR3, as DNA: TGTGCCATCAGTGAGAGTGTGAACACTGAAGCTTTCTTT.

The sample holds a few counts of this clonotype. This rearrangement joins TRBV2 to TRBJ1-1; D gene uncertain. Germline V gives CDR1 SNHLY, CDR2 FYNNEI. The CDR3 runs to 13 residues. Trimming removed 8 bases from V and 3 bases from J, with 13 bases in between. CDR3 amino acids: CASSTSGDTEAFF. Written as DNA, the CDR3 is TGTGCCAGCTCTACCTCCGGGGACACTGAAGCTTTCTTT. The whole variable domain, remainder taken from reference TRBV2 and TRBJ1-1, is EPEVTQTPSHQVTQMGQEVILRCVPISNHLYFYWYRQILGQKVEFLVSFYNNEISEKSEIFDDQFSVERPDGSNFTLKIRSTKLEDSAMYFCASSTSGDTEAFFGQGTRLTVV.

This clonotype was observed a handful of times. This chain links TRBV5-1 with TRBJ1-1; 7 bases align to TRBD1. From germline, CDR1 is SGHRS and CDR2 YFSETQ. The CDR3 sequence is 16 residues long. Unmatched junction bases numbered 13, after V lost 3 bases and J lost 5 bases. In DNA, the CDR3 is TGCGCCAGCAGCTCTACCAGAGGGGGCGCCGGGACTGAAGCTTTCTTT. It specifies CASSSTRGGAGTEAFF.

The rearrangement links TRBV6-5 to TRBJ1-1; unclear D gene. Germline CDR1 MNHEY, CDR2 SVGAGI. There are 11 residues in the CDR3. Trimming shortened V by 8 bases and J by 4 bases, and 8 bases separated the two germline ends. Written as DNA, the CDR3 is TGTGCCAGCCTTCGCGGCACTGAAGCTTTCTTT. Amino acid sequence: CASLRGTEAFF.

The rearrangement uses TRBV6-5 and TRBJ2-5; 10 bases align to TRBD2. V shed 2 bases and J 2 bases; nucleotides not matched to a gene: 11. This CDR3 has 18 amino acids. Germline V CDR1 and CDR2: MNHEY, SVGAGI. In DNA, the CDR3 is TGTGCCAGCAGTTACGCGGCTAGCGGGAGTGTCTGGCAAGAGACCCAGTACTTC. The encoded protein is CASSYAASGSVWQETQYF.